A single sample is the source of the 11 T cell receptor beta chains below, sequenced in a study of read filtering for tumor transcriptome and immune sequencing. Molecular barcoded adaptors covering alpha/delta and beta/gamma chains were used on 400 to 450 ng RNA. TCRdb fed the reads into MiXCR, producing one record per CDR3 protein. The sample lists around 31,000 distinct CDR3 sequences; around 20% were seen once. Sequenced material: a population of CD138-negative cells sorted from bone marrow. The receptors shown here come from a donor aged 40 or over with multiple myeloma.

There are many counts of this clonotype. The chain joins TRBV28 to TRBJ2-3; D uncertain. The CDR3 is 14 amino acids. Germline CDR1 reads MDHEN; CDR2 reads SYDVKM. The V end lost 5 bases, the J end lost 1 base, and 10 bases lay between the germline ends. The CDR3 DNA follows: TGTGCCAGCAGTCCCATACAAGGCACAGATACGCAGTATTTT. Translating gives CASSPIQGTDTQYF.

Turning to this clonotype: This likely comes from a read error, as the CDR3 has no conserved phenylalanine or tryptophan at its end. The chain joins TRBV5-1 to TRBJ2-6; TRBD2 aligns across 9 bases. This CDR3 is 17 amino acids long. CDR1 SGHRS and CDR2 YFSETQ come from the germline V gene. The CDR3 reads CASSLLAGISGANILTL. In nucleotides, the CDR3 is TGCGCCAGCAGCTTGCTAGCGGGGATCTCTGGGGCCAACATCCTGACTCTC.

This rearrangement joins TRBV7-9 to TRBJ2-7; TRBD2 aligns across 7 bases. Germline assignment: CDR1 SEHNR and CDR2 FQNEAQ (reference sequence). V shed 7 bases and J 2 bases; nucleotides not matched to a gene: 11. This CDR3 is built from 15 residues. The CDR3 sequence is CASNFGIAGPYEQYF. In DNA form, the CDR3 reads TGTGCCAGCAACTTTGGGATAGCGGGTCCCTACGAGCAGTACTTC.

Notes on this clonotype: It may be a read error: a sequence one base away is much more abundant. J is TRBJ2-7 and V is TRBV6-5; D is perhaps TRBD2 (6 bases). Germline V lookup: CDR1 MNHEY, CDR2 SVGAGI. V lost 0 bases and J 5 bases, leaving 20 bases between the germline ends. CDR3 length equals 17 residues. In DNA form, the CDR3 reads TGTGCCAGCAGTTACTCGTTGGGTAACGGGAGCTTGAACGAGCAGTACTTC. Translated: CASSYSLGNGSLNEQYF.

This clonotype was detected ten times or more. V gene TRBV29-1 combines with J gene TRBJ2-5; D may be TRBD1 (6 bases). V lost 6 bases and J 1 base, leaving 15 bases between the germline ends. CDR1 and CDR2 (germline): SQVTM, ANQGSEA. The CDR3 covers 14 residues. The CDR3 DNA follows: TGCAGCGTAGCGAGCACAGGGCGCCAAGAGACCCAGTACTTC. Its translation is CSVASTGRQETQYF.

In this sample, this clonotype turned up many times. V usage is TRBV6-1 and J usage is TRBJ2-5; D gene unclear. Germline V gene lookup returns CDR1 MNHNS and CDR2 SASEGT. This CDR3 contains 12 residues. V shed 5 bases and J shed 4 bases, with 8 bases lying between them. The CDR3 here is CASSPLGETQYF. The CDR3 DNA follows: TGTGCCAGCAGTCCCTTGGGAGAGACCCAGTACTTC.

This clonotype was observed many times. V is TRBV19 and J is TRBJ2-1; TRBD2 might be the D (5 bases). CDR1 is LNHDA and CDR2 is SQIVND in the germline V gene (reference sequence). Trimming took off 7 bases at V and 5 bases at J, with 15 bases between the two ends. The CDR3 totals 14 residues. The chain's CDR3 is CASTLSGVDNEQFF. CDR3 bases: TGTGCCAGTACCCTAAGCGGAGTGGACAATGAGCAGTTCTTC.

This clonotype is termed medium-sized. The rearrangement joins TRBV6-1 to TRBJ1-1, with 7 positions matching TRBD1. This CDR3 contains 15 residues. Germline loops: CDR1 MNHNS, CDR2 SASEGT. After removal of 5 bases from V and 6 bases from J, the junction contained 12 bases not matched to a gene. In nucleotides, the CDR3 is TGTGCCAGCAGTCCGCGACAGGGCTTGGATGCTGAAGCTTTCTTT. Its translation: CASSPRQGLDAEAFF.

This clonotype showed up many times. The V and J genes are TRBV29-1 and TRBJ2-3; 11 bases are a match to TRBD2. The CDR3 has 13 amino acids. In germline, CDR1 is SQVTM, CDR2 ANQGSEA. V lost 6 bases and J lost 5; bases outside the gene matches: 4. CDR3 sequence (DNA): TGCAGCGTCAGAGGACTAGCGGGAGATACGCAGTATTTT. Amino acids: CSVRGLAGDTQYF.

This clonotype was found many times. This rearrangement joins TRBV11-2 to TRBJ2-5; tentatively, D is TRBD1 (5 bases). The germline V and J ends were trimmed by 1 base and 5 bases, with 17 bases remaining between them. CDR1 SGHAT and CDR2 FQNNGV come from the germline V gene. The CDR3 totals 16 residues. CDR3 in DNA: TGTGCCAGCAGCTTAGGAACAGGTCATCTCGTGGAGACCCAGTACTTC. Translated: CASSLGTGHLVETQYF. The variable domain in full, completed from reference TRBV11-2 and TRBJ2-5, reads EAGVAQSPRYKIIEKRQSVAFWCNPISGHATLYWYQQILGQGPKLLIQFQNNGVVDDSQLPKDRFSAERLKGVDSTLKIQPAKLEDSAVYLCASSLGTGHLVETQYFGPGTRLLVL.

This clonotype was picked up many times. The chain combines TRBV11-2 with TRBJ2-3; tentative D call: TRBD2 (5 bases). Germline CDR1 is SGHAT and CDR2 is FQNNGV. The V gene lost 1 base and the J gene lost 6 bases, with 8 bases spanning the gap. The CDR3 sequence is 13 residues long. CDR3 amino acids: CASSLARGDTQYF. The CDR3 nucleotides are TGTGCCAGCAGCTTAGCCCGGGGTGATACGCAGTATTTT.